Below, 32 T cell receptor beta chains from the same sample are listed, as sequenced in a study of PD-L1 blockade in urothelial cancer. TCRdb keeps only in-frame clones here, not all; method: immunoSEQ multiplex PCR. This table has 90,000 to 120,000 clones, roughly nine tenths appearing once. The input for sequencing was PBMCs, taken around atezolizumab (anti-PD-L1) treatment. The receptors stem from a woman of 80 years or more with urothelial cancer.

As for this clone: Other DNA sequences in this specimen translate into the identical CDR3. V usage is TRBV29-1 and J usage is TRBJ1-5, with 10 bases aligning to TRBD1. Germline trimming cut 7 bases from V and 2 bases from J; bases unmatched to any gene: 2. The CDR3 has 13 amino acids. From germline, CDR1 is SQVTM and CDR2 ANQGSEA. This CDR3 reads CSAGTGGNQPQHF. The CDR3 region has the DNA TGCAGCGCAGGGACAGGGGGCAATCAGCCCCAGCATTTT.

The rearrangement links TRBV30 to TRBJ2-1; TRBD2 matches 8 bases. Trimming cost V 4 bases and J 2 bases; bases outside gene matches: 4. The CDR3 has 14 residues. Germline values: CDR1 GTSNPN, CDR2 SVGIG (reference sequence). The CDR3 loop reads CAWTSGHTYNEQFF. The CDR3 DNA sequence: TGTGCCTGGACTAGCGGGCACACCTACAATGAGCAGTTCTTC.

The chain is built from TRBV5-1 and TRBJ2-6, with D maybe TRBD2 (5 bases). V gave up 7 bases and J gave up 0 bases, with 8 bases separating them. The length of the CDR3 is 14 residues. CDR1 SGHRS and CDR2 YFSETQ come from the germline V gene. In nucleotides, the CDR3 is TGCGCCAGCTCGGGGAGCTCTGGGGCCAACGTCCTGACTTTC. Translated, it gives CASSGSSGANVLTF.

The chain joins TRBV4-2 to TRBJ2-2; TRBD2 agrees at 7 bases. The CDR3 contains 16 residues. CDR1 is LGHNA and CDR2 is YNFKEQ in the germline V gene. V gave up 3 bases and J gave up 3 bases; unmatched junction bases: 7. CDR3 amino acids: CASSHGLVADTGELFF. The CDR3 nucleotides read TGTGCCAGCAGCCATGGACTAGTTGCGGACACCGGGGAGCTGTTTTTT.

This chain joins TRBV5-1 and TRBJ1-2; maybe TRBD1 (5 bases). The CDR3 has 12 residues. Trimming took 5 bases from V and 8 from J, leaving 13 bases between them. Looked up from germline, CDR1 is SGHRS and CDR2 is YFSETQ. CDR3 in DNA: TGCGCCAGCAGGGCCGAAGGGGCCGGCTACACCTTC. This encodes CASRAEGAGYTF.

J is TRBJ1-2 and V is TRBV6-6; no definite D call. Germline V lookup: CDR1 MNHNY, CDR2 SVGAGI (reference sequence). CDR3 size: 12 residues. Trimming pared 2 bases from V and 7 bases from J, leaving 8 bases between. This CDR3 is CASSYERFGYTF. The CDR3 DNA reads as TGTGCCAGCAGTTACGAGCGGTTTGGCTACACCTTC.

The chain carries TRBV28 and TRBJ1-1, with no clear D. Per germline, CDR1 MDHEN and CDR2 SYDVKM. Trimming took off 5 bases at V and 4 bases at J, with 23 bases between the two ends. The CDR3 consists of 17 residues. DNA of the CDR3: TGTGCCAGCAGTCTTCGTTCCAGCCCCGGTCGGGTCACTGAAGCTTTCTTT. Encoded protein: CASSLRSSPGRVTEAFF.

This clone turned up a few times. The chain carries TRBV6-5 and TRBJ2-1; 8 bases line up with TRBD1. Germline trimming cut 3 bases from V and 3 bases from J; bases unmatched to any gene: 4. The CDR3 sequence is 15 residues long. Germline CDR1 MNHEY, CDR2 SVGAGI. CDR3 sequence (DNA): TGTGCCAGCAGTTATTCCGGGACAGGCTACAATGAGCAGTTCTTC. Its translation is CASSYSGTGYNEQFF.

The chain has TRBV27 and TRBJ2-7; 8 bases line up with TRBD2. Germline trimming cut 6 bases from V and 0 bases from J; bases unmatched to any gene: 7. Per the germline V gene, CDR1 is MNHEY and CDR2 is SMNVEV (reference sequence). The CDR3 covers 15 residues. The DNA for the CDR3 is TGTGCCAGCAGCAAACTAGCGGACCTCTCCTACGAGCAGTACTTC. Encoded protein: CASSKLADLSYEQYF.

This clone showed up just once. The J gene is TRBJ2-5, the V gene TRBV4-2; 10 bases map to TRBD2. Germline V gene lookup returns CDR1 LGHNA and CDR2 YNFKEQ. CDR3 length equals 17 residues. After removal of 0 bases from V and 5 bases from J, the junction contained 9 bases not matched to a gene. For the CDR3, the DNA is TGTGCCAGCAGCCAAGATGGTAGCGGGAGGCCGGGGGAGACCCAGTACTTC. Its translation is CASSQDGSGRPGETQYF.

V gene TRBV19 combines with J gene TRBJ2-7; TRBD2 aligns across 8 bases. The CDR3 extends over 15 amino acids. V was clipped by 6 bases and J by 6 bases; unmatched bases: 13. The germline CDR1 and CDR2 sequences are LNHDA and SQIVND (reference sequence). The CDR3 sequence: CASSLTSGIYGEQYF. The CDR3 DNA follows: TGTGCCAGTAGCCTTACTAGCGGTATCTACGGCGAGCAGTACTTC.

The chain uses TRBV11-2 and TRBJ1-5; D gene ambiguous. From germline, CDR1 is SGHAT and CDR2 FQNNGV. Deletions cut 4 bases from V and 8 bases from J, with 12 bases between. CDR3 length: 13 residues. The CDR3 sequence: CASSSSPEEPQHF. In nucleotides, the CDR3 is TGTGCCAGCAGCTCGTCCCCGGAGGAGCCCCAGCATTTT.

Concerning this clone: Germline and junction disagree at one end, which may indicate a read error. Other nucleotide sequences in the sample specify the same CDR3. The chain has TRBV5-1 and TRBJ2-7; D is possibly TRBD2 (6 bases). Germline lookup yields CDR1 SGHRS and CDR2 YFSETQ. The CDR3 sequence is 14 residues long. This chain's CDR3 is CASSPAGGLYEQYF. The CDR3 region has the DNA TGTGCCAGCAGCCCCGCCGGAGGGCTCTACGAGCAGTACTTC.

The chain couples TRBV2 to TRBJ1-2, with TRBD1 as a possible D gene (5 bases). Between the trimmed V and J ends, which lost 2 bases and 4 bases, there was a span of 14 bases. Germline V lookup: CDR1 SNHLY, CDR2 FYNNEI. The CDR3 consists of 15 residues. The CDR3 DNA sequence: TGTGCCAGCAGTGAACGGAGCCTGGGGGGCTATGGCTACACCTTC. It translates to CASSERSLGGYGYTF.

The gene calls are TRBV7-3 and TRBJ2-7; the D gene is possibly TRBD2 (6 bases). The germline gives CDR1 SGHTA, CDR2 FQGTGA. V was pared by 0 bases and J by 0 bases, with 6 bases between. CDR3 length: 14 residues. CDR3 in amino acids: CASSLTTSSYEQYF. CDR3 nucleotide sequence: TGTGCCAGCAGCTTAACGACTAGCTCCTACGAGCAGTACTTC.

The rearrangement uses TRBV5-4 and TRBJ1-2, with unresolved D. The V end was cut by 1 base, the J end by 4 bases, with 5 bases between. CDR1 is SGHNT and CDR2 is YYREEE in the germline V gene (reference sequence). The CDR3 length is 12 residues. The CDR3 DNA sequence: TGTGCCAGCAGCTTGAGCGGCTATGGCTACACCTTC. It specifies CASSLSGYGYTF.

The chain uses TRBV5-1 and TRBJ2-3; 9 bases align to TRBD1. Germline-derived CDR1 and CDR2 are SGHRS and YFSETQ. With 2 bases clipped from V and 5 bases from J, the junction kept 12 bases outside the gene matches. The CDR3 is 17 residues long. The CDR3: CASSLYFRDRDVDTQYF. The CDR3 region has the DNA TGCGCCAGCAGCTTATACTTCCGGGACAGGGACGTAGATACGCAGTATTTT.

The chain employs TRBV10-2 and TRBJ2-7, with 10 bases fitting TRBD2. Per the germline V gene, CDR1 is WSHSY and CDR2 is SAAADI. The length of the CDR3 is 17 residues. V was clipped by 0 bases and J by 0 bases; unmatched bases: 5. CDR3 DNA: TGCGCCAGCAGTGAGTCCCTCGGACTAGCGGACTCCTACGAGCAGTACTTC. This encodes CASSESLGLADSYEQYF.

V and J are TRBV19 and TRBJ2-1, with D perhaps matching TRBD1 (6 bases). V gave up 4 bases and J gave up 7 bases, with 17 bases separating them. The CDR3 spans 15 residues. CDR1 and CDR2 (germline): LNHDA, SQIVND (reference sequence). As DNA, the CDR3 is TGTGCCAGTAGTACACAGGGCCTTCCCCTGAATGAGCAGTTCTTC. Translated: CASSTQGLPLNEQFF.

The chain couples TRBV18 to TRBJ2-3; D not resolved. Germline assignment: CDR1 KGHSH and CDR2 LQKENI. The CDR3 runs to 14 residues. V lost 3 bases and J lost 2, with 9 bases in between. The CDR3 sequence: CASSPSISTDTQYF. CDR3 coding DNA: TGTGCCAGCTCACCTTCCATTTCCACAGATACGCAGTATTTT. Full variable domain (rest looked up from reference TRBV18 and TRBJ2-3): NAGVMQNPRHLVRRRGQEARLRCSPMKGHSHVYWYRQLPEEGLKFMVYLQKENIIDESGMPKERFSAEFPKEGPSILRIQQVVRGDSAAYFCASSPSISTDTQYFGPGTRLTVL.

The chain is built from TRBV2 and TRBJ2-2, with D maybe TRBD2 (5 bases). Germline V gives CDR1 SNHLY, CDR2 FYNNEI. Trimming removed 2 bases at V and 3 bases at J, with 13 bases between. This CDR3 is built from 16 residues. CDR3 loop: CASSESRDYYTGELFF. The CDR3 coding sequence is TGTGCCAGCAGTGAATCGCGAGACTACTACACCGGGGAGCTGTTTTTT. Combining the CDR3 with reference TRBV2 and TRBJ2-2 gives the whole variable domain EPEVTQTPSHQVTQMGQEVILRCVPISNHLYFYWYRQILGQKVEFLVSFYNNEISEKSEIFDDQFSVERPDGSNFTLKIRSTKLEDSAMYFCASSESRDYYTGELFFGEGSRLTVL.

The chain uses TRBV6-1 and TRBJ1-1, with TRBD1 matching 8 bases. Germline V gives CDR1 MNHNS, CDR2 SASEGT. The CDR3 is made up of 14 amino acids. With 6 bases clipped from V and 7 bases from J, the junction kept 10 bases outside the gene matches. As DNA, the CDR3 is TGTGCCAGCAGGACAGGGGACAGTGGGCGTGAAGCTTTCTTT. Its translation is CASRTGDSGREAFF.

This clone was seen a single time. CDR3 nucleotides: TGTGCCAGCAGCACCGGGACAGGAAATACCCTCTCTGGGGCCAACGTCCTGACTTTC. Translating gives CASSTGTGNTLSGANVLTF. This chain joins TRBV7-2 and TRBJ2-6; 8 bases match TRBD1. The trim removed 5 bases at V and 0 bases at J, leaving 12 bases unmatched. CDR1 is SGHTA and CDR2 is FQGNSA in the germline V gene. The CDR3 is made up of 19 amino acids.

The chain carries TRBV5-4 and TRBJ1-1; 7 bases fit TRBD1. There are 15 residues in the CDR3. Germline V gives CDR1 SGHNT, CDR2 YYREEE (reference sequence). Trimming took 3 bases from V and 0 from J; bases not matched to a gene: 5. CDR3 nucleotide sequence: TGTGCCAGCAGCTCCGGACAGGTTTTGAACACTGAAGCTTTCTTT. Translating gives CASSSGQVLNTEAFF.

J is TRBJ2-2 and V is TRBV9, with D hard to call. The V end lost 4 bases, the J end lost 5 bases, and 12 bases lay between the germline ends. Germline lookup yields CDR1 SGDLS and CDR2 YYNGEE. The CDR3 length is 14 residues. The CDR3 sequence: CASSPRVLTGELFF. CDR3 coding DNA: TGTGCCAGCAGCCCCCGTGTTCTTACCGGGGAGCTGTTTTTT.

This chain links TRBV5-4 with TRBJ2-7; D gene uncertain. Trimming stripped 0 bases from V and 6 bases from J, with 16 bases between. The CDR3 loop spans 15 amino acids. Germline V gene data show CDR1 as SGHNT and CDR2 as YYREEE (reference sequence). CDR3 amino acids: CASSLGGLSVAEQYF. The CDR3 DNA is TGTGCCAGCAGCTTGGGAGGTCTGAGCGTGGCCGAGCAGTACTTC.

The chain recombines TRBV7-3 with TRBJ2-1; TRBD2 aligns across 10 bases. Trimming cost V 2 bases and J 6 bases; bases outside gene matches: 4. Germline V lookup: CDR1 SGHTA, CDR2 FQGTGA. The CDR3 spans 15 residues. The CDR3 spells CASSLQSGRANEQFF. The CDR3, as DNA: TGTGCCAGCAGCTTACAGAGCGGGAGGGCCAATGAGCAGTTCTTC. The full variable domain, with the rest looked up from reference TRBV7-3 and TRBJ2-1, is GAGVSQTPSNKVTEKGKYVELRCDPISGHTALYWYRQSLGQGPEFLIYFQGTGAADDSGLPNDRFFAVRPEGSVSTLKIQRTERGDSAVYLCASSLQSGRANEQFFGPGTRLTVL.

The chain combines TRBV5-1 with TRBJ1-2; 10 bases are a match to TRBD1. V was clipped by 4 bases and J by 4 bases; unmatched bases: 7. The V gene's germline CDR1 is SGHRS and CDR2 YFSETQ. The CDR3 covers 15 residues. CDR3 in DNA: TGCGCCAGCAGCCCAGGACAGGGGGACTTCTATGGCTACACCTTC. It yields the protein CASSPGQGDFYGYTF.

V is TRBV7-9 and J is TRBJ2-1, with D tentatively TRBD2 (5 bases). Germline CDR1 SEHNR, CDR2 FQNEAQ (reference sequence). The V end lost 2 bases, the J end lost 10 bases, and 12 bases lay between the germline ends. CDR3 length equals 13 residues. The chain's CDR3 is CASSLSAGGEQFF. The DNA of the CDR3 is TGTGCCAGCAGCTTATCGGCAGGAGGAGAGCAGTTCTTC.

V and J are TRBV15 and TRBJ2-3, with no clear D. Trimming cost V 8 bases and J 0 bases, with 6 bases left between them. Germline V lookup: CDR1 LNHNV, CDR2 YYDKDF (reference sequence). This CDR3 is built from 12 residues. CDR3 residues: CATGLSTDTQYF. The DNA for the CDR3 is TGTGCCACCGGGCTAAGCACAGATACGCAGTATTTT.

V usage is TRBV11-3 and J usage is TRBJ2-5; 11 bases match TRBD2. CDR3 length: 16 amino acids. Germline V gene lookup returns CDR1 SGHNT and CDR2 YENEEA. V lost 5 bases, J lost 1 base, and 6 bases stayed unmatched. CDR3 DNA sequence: TGTGCCAGCAGCATAGGGACTAGCGGTTCCCAAGAGACCCAGTACTTC. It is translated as CASSIGTSGSQETQYF.

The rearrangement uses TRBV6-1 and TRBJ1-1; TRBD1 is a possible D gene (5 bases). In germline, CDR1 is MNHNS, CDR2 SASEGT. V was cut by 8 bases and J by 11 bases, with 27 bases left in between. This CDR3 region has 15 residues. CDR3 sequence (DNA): TGTGCCAGCGTCGTGGCCCACGAAGCCCGGGGGATGGCTTTCTTT. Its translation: CASVVAHEARGMAFF.